This passage covers 5 T cell receptor beta chains from one sample sequenced in a study of blood T cells in healthy people across ages. A sample-barcoded 5' primer and a J-beta primer mix were used in a second PCR of roughly 7 to 11 cycles. TCRdb re-called the 5' RACE reads through MiXCR, storing one row per CDR3 protein. The profile shows about 1.8 million distinct CDR3 sequences, around half of them singletons. Sequencing was done on a sample of blood. The receptors stem from a woman aged 40 to 49 in good health.

J is TRBJ1-1 and V is TRBV12-3 or TRBV12-4, with D unresolved. CDR3 length: 14 amino acids. With 5 bases removed from V and 3 bases from J, the gap between germline ends came to 13 bases. The CDR3 loop is CASSPPLRDTEAFF. The CDR3 region has the DNA TGTGCCAGCAGTCCACCCCTCCGGGACACTGAAGCTTTCTTT.

Notes on this clonotype: At one of its ends the junction is not consistent with the germline gene, which may arise from a read error. J is TRBJ1-1 and V is TRBV13, with 7 bases matching TRBD1. CDR1 is PRHDT and CDR2 is FYEKMQ in the germline V gene (reference sequence). The CDR3 is 14 residues long. This CDR3 is CASRRNRGNTEAFF. CDR3 coding DNA: TGCGCCAGCAGGCGAAACAGGGGGAACACTGAAGCTTTCTTT.

The CDR3 reads CASSPTGNGYTF. The CDR3 nucleotides read TGTGCCAGCAGCCCGACAGGGAATGGCTACACCTTC. The V call is TRBV3-1, the J call TRBJ1-2; TRBD1 matches 7 bases. The CDR3 has 12 amino acids. J was trimmed by 6 bases and V by 4 bases; bases with no gene match: 2. Germline lookup yields CDR1 LGHDT and CDR2 YNNKEL (reference sequence).

There are a few counts of this clonotype. The chain joins TRBV29-1 to TRBJ2-3; possible D gene TRBD1, 6 bases. V was pared by 5 bases and J by 4 bases, with 22 bases between. The germline V gene encodes CDR1 SQVTM and CDR2 ANQGSEA. CDR3 length: 16 residues. The CDR3 DNA reads TGCAGCGTTCAGACCCTATCAGGGGATGGTGCAGATACGCAGTATTTT. It encodes CSVQTLSGDGADTQYF.

The chain is built from TRBV28 and TRBJ2-7, with D possibly matching TRBD1 (6 bases). Germline V CDR1 and CDR2: MDHEN, SYDVKM. The V end lost 7 bases, the J end lost 6 bases, and 13 bases lay between the germline ends. The CDR3 has 12 amino acids. This CDR3 is CASKGVRAEQYF. The CDR3 nucleotides read TGTGCCAGCAAGGGGGTGAGGGCCGAGCAGTACTTC.